One sample yielded the 8 T cell receptor beta chains listed below, sequenced in a study of T cell responses to AZD1222 COVID-19 vaccine (TCRdb year 2021). Interpreted using the paper, the time point label stands for: baseline before first vaccination. The library relied on the immunoSEQ multiplex PCR assay. TCRdb obtained this table from immuneACCESS and retained in-frame rearrangements with V and J assigned. These tables miss some clones; where compared with another copy, unresolved V genes account for less than half of the shortfall, and the remainder is unexplained. Within this sample are over 110,000 clones, with 92% of them counted one time only. In total, the top ten clones hold around 1.5% of the sample. The input for sequencing was peripheral blood, taken on day 0 of AZD1222 vaccination. Every receptor here comes from an adult in good health.

V usage is TRBV18 and J usage is TRBJ1-6; 8 bases are a match to TRBD1. This CDR3 comprises 15 residues. Germline lookup yields CDR1 KGHSH and CDR2 LQKENI. Losses at the gene ends were 4 bases for V and 7 bases for J; bases not matched to a gene: 6. Here the CDR3 reads CASSRRQGQNSPLHF. CDR3 DNA sequence: TGTGCCAGCTCACGGAGACAGGGGCAGAATTCACCCCTCCACTTT.

The gene calls are TRBV28 and TRBJ2-7; 8 positions agree with TRBD1. After removal of 8 bases from V and 0 bases from J, the junction contained 6 bases not matched to a gene. There are 14 residues in the CDR3. Germline V gene sequence: CDR1 MDHEN, CDR2 SYDVKM. CDR3 residues: CASGTGGNSYEQYF. The CDR3 coding sequence is TGTGCCAGCGGAACAGGGGGAAACTCCTACGAGCAGTACTTC.

This rearrangement joins TRBV6-5 to TRBJ1-5, with unresolved D. V was pared by 7 bases and J by 2 bases, with 15 bases between. CDR1 MNHEY and CDR2 SVGAGI come from the germline V gene. CDR3 size: 15 residues. DNA for the CDR3: TGTGCCAGCAAAGGGATAGTTTTGGGCAATCAGCCCCAGCATTTT. Protein sequence: CASKGIVLGNQPQHF.

This clone was counted a single time. The chain employs TRBV9 and TRBJ1-2; D ambiguous. The CDR3 totals 15 residues. Germline V gives CDR1 SGDLS, CDR2 YYNGEE. The V end was cut by 0 bases, the J end by 7 bases, with 16 bases between. CDR3: CASSVASSYSSGYTF. The CDR3 nucleotides read TGTGCCAGCAGCGTAGCTTCCTCTTATAGCTCTGGCTACACCTTC.

The chain couples TRBV7-9 to TRBJ1-6, with TRBD1 identical over 7 bases. V gave up 5 bases and J gave up 7 bases; unmatched junction bases: 5. This CDR3 spans 14 amino acids. The germline V gene encodes CDR1 SEHNR and CDR2 FQNEAQ (reference sequence). CDR3 protein: CASSKRDSNSPLHF. The CDR3 nucleotides read TGTGCCAGCAGCAAGCGGGACAGCAATTCACCCCTCCACTTT.

The V gene is TRBV2, the J gene TRBJ2-7; 8 positions match TRBD1. The CDR3 sequence is 16 residues long. The germline CDR1 and CDR2 sequences are SNHLY and FYNNEI. The V gene end was trimmed by 4 bases and the J gene end by 0 bases; junction bases not matched to a gene: 8. The CDR3 spells CASSGYPGQASYEQYF. The CDR3, as DNA: TGTGCCAGCAGTGGGTATCCGGGACAGGCCTCCTACGAGCAGTACTTC.

The genes are TRBV9 and TRBJ2-4; 8 bases are shared with TRBD2. Germline V gene data show CDR1 as SGDLS and CDR2 as YYNGEE. CDR3 length: 15 residues. V was pared by 0 bases and J by 4 bases, with 3 bases of the junction left unmatched. The CDR3 sequence is CASSVAGGEKNIQYF. As DNA, the CDR3 is TGTGCCAGCAGCGTAGCGGGAGGGGAGAAAAACATTCAGTACTTC. Drawing the rest from reference TRBV9 and TRBJ2-4, the complete variable domain is DSGVTQTPKHLITATGQRVTLRCSPRSGDLSVYWYQQSLDQGLQFLIQYYNGEERAKGNILERFSAQQFPDLHSELNLSSLELGDSALYFCASSVAGGEKNIQYFGAGTRLSVL.

In DNA, the CDR3 is TGTGCCAGCAGTAGGCTTGCGGGAGTGGGGCTTGGGGACACGCAGTATTTT. Amino acids: CASSRLAGVGLGDTQYF. The chain combines TRBV27 with TRBJ2-3, with TRBD2 matching over 7 bases. The length of the CDR3 is 17 residues. V shed 5 bases, J shed 9 bases, and the junction held 20 bases outside the gene matches. Per germline, CDR1 MNHEY and CDR2 SMNVEV (reference sequence).